Below are 2 T cell receptor beta chains sequenced from a single sample in a study of beta chain features in type 1 diabetes. Regarding the study as a whole: Moderately but significantly shorter TCRB CDR3s were found in Type 1 diabetes patients in all four CD4+ subsets.

These receptors have no identified antigens. All of the isolated RNA was reverse transcribed, so expressed TCRB transcripts were sequenced. Libraries were prepared by immunoSEQ multiplex PCR; TCRdb keeps only in-frame clonotypes and omits some of them. Here the sample spans some 360,000 clones, roughly a tenth being singletons. The material sequenced was central memory CD4+ T cells from blood. The receptors stem from a man aged 25-45 years with type 1 diabetes.

This clone was observed a few times. The V gene is TRBV5-5, the J gene TRBJ1-1; 7 bases fit TRBD1. J was trimmed by 1 base and V by 5 bases; bases with no gene match: 8. CDR1 is SGHKS, CDR2 YYEKEE, per germline (reference sequence). The CDR3 loop spans 15 amino acids. In DNA, the CDR3 is TGTGCCAGCAGTCGCCCGGGACAGTCGAACACTGAAGCTTTCTTT. Amino acid sequence: CASSRPGQSNTEAFF.

In its sample, this clone was seen a few times. The rearrangement uses TRBV7-9 and TRBJ2-7; 9 bases align to TRBD1. V was pared by 5 bases and J by 1 base, with 6 bases of the junction left unmatched. Germline V gives CDR1 SEHNR, CDR2 FQNEAQ (reference sequence). The CDR3 is made up of 15 amino acids. CDR3: CASSVGTGRSYEQYF. The CDR3 nucleotides are TGTGCCAGCAGCGTCGGGACAGGGAGATCCTACGAGCAGTACTTC.